This TCR beta chain emerged from a study of regulatory T cells in long-lasting Graves disease. General observations from the study: Persistent disease samples used TRBV28, TRBJ1-2 and TRBJ2-5 preferentially. TCR diversity was lower in persistent Graves' patients (versus newly diagnosed ones).

CDR3-region Arm-PCR and iRepertoire HTBI primers produced the TCR beta libraries. TCRdb re-derived calls from the multiplex PCR reads in MiXCR, one entry per CDR3 protein. The table includes some 490,000 distinct CDR3 sequences, 12% detected once. This clonotype was seen only a few times. Its target is unknown. The conserved final phenylalanine or tryptophan is absent from the CDR3, which likely points to a read error. This sample's time point: newly diagnosed GD, antithyroid drugs for less than 3 months. PBMC RNA served as the TCR library source. Germline V CDR1 and CDR2: SGHRS, YFSETQ. The V and J ends lost 3 bases and 0 bases respectively, with 16 bases between them. The CDR3 loop spans 18 amino acids. This sample was also put to use in a study of T cells in Graves' hyperthyroidism and ophthalmopathy.

The input for sequencing was peripheral blood mononuclear cells (PBMCs), taken at new diagnosis, from a patient treated with antithyroid drugs. The chain recombines TRBV5-1 with TRBJ1-6, with D perhaps matching TRBD1 (5 bases). The TCR was taken from a woman in her 30s with Graves disease. The CDR3 DNA reads as TGCGCCAGCAGCTCTTCCGGGACCGCGAGCTCCTATAATTCACCCCTCCACTCT. Translated, it gives CASSSSGTASSYNSPLHS.